The text below deals with one T cell receptor beta chain. This entry comes from a study of blood T cell repertoires in COVID-19. The CDR3 has 14 residues. The V gene end was trimmed by 4 bases and the J gene end by 2 bases; junction bases not matched to a gene: 5. Germline lookup yields CDR1 SGHNT and CDR2 YYREEE (reference sequence). Measured with immunoSEQ multiplex PCR; TCRdb has only the in-frame clones, and not every one. The profile shows 50,000 to 75,000 clones, 75% to 95% of them singletons. This clonotype originated in a human donor in a cohort sampled during active COVID-19. The specimen sequenced was peripheral blood. The chain is built from TRBV5-4 and TRBJ2-5, with 7 nucleotides matching TRBD1. The CDR3 loop is CASSHPGQQETQYF. The DNA for the CDR3 is TGTGCCAGCAGCCACCCGGGACAGCAAGAGACCCAGTACTTC.